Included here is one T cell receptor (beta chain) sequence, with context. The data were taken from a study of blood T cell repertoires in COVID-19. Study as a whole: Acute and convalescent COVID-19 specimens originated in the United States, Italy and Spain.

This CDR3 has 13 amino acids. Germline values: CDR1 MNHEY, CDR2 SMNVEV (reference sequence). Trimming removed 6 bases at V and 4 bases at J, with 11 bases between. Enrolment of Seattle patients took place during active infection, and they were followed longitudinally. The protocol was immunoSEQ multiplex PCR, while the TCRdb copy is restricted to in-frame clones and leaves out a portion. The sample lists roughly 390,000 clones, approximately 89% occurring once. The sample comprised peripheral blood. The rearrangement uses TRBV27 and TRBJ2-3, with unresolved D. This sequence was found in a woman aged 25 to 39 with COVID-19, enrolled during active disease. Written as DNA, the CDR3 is TGTGCCAGCAGCACGCTAGGCTCAGATACGCAGTATTTT. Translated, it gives CASSTLGSDTQYF.